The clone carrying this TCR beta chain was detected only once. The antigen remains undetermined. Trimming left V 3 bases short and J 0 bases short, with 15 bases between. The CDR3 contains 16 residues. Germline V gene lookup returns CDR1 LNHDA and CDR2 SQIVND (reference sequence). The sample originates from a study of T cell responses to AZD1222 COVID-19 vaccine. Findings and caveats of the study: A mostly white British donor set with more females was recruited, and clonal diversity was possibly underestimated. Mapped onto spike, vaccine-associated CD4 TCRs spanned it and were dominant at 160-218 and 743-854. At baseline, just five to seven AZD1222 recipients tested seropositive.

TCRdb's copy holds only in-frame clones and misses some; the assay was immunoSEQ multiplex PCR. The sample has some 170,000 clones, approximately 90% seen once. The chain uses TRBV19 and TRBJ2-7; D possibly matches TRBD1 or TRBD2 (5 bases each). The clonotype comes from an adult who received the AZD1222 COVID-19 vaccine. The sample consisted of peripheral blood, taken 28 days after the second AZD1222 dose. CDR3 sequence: CASSITTGTPSYEQYF. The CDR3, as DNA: TGTGCCAGTAGTATTACAACCGGGACCCCCTCCTACGAGCAGTACTTC.